A selection of T cell receptor beta chains follows, all from one sample in a study of T cells in Graves' hyperthyroidism and ophthalmopathy. TCRdb used MiXCR to reprocess the multiplex PCR reads, holding one entry per CDR3 protein. Here the sample spans roughly 30,000 distinct CDR3 sequences, roughly 45% being singletons. Sequencing input: blood. The receptors stem from a woman aged 25 to 39 with Graves' hyperthyroidism. The CDR3 runs from the conserved cysteine through the conserved F or W. A D gene is named only where the DNA matches it firmly. Some rows have no size entry. The others give once, few or many, or a class for an expanded clone.

J gene,clone size,CDR3 length,D gene,V gene,CDR3 protein,CDR3 DNA
TRBJ2-6,many,18,NA,TRBV5-6,CASSLDPSALSGSNVLTF,TGTGCCAGCAGCTTGGATCCTAGCGCCCTCTCTGGGTCCAACGTCCTGACTTTC
TRBJ1-1,many,13,TRBD1,TRBV30,CAWSVGQGAAAFF,TGTGCCTGGAGTGTAGGCCAGGGGGCGGCCGCTTTCTTT
TRBJ1-1,many,13,NA,TRBV27,CASSLSESNEAFF,TGTGCCAGCAGTTTATCGGAGTCGAATGAAGCTTTCTTT
TRBJ2-2,NA,16,TRBD1,TRBV7-2,CASSRTQGAFTGELFF,TGTGCCAGCAGCCGAACACAGGGGGCATTTACCGGGGAGCTGTTTTTT
TRBJ2-1,few,20,NA,TRBV18,CASSPSTGKNQGSSYNEQFF,TGTGCCAGCTCACCATCTACGGGGAAAAATCAAGGGAGCTCCTACAATGAGCAGTTCTTC
TRBJ2-7,NA,18,TRBD2,TRBV19,CASSAAGTSGSGAYEQYF,TGTGCCAGTAGTGCCGCCGGGACTAGCGGGAGTGGGGCCTACGAGCAGTACTTC
TRBJ1-5,NA,14,NA,TRBV6-5,CASSYSGSNQPQHF,TGTGCCAGCAGTTACTCTGGTAGCAATCAGCCCCAGCATTTT
TRBJ2-3,once,16,TRBD2,TRBV10-1,CASSESGDYITDTQYF,TGCGCCAGCAGTGAGTCGGGGGACTACATAACAGATACGCAGTATTTT
TRBJ2-7,NA,14,TRBD2,TRBV20-1,CSALGLADSYEQYF,TGCAGTGCCCTAGGACTAGCGGACTCCTACGAGCAGTACTTC
TRBJ1-6,NA,17,NA,TRBV6-5,CASSTNSPGRDNSPLHF,TGTGCCAGCAGTACCAACAGTCCGGGCCGGGATAATTCACCCCTCCACTTT
TRBJ2-5,many,13,TRBD1,TRBV5-5,CASSFQGAETQYF,TGTGCCAGCAGCTTTCAGGGGGCGGAGACCCAGTACTTC
TRBJ2-1,NA,14,TRBD2,TRBV10-3,CAIARRGGDGEQFF,TGTGCCATCGCAAGGCGGGGGGGGGACGGTGAGCAGTTCTTC
TRBJ1-2,NA,12,TRBD1,TRBV29-1,CSVRDRGNLHTF,TGCAGCGTCAGGGACAGGGGCAATTTACACACCTTC
TRBJ2-7,medium-sized,13,TRBD1,TRBV20-1,CSAIDLQGNEQYF,TGCAGTGCTATCGACTTACAGGGGAACGAGCAGTACTTC
TRBJ1-4,many,16,NA,TRBV4-1,CASSREVGGLGEKLFF,TGCGCCAGCAGCCGAGAAGTCGGGGGATTAGGAGAAAAACTGTTTTTT
TRBJ1-5,once,12,NA,TRBV2,CASARANQPQHF,TGTGCCAGCGCGAGGGCGAATCAGCCCCAGCATTTT
TRBJ2-1,NA,17,TRBD1,TRBV2,CASSPMTGGTTYNEQFF,TGTGCCAGCAGTCCCATGACAGGGGGTACCACCTACAATGAGCAGTTCTTC
TRBJ2-7,NA,14,TRBD1,TRBV11-3,CASSIRQGSYEQYF,TGTGCCAGCAGCATTCGACAGGGCTCCTACGAGCAGTACTTC
TRBJ1-3,many,14,NA,TRBV20-1,CSARPRSSGNTIYF,TGCAGTGCTAGACCGCGCAGCTCTGGAAACACCATATATTTT
TRBJ2-1,NA,16,TRBD2,TRBV10-3,CAISEMTGGTQDEQFF,TGTGCCATCAGTGAGATGACGGGAGGCACGCAGGATGAGCAGTTCTTC
TRBJ1-5,NA,13,TRBD1,TRBV19,CASRQGLEETQHF,TGTGCCAGTCGACAGGGGCTGGAGGAGACCCAGCATTTT
TRBJ2-1,NA,14,TRBD2,TRBV20-1,CSALGLAAYNEQFF,TGCAGTGCCCTAGGACTAGCGGCCTACAATGAGCAGTTCTTC
TRBJ2-1,NA,17,TRBD2,TRBV25-1,CASRFLGGLAADNEQFF,TGTGCCAGCAGATTCTTAGGGGGACTAGCGGCGGACAATGAGCAGTTCTTC
TRBJ2-3,NA,13,NA,TRBV19,CASRAGKPDTQYF,TGTGCCAGTAGGGCAGGGAAACCAGATACGCAGTATTTT
TRBJ1-1,NA,16,TRBD1,TRBV12-3/TRBV12-4,CASRLAAGQLLGEAFF,TGTGCCAGCAGGCTCGCCGCGGGACAGCTGCTAGGTGAAGCTTTCTTT
TRBJ1-6,many,16,NA,TRBV27,CASSRGQYGGDSPLHF,TGTGCCAGCAGTCGAGGGCAGTACGGGGGCGATTCACCCCTCCACTTT
TRBJ2-1,NA,12,NA,TRBV10-3,CAISADSNEQFF,TGTGCCATCAGTGCCGACAGCAATGAGCAGTTCTTC
TRBJ2-5,many,13,NA,TRBV12-3/TRBV12-4,CASSRERGETQYF,TGTGCCAGCAGCCGGGAACGTGGAGAGACCCAGTACTTC
TRBJ1-1,NA,13,TRBD1,TRBV5-6,CASSLYRGAEAFF,TGTGCCAGCAGCTTGTACAGGGGGGCTGAAGCTTTCTTT
TRBJ1-1,many,13,NA,TRBV28,CASSALRGTEAFF,TGTGCCAGCAGTGCCCTCCGGGGCACTGAAGCTTTCTTT
TRBJ2-3,many,13,NA,TRBV20-1,CSPKVGGGDTQYF,TGCAGTCCCAAAGTGGGAGGAGGGGATACGCAGTATTTT
TRBJ2-7,NA,14,NA,TRBV10-3,CAISESIKVHEQYF,TGTGCCATCAGTGAGTCGATCAAGGTCCACGAGCAGTACTTC
TRBJ1-2,NA,14,NA,TRBV7-9,CASSLGGVTYGYTF,TGTGCCAGCAGCTTAGGGGGGGTCACCTATGGCTACACCTTC
TRBJ2-5,few,16,TRBD2,TRBV18,CASSPPTSGRGETQYF,TGTGCCAGCTCACCGCCGACTAGCGGGAGGGGAGAGACCCAGTACTTC
TRBJ2-1,NA,13,NA,TRBV7-9,CAMTLDGDNEQFF,TGTGCCATGACCTTGGACGGAGACAATGAGCAGTTCTTC
TRBJ2-7,NA,15,NA,TRBV7-2,CASSLAPDTSYEQYF,TGTGCCAGCAGCTTAGCCCCCGACACCTCCTACGAGCAGTACTTC
TRBJ1-2,once,15,TRBD1,TRBV7-2,CASSFRQGAGDGYAF,TGTGCCAGCAGCTTTCGACAGGGGGCGGGTGATGGCTACGCCTTC
TRBJ2-7,medium-sized,13,NA,TRBV7-3,CASSKDSGYEQYF,TGTGCCAGCAGCAAGGACAGCGGGTACGAGCAGTACTTC
TRBJ2-1,NA,16,TRBD2,TRBV4-1,CASSQVFLAGGGEQFF,TGCGCCAGCAGCCAAGTTTTTCTAGCGGGGGGGGGTGAGCAGTTCTTT
TRBJ1-2,many,13,TRBD1,TRBV7-2,CASSDGQGIGYTF,TGTGCCAGCAGCGACGGACAGGGTATTGGCTACACCTTC
TRBJ1-1,NA,13,TRBD1,TRBV2,CASRGQGKIEAFF,TGTGCCAGCAGAGGACAGGGAAAAATAGAAGCTTTCTTT
TRBJ2-1,NA,13,NA,TRBV19,CASNLGSLSEQFF,TGTGCCAGCAATTTGGGCAGTTTGAGTGAGCAGTTCTTC
TRBJ1-4,NA,15,TRBD1,TRBV5-1,CVSRVQQGAGEKLFF,TGCGTCAGCAGAGTCCAGCAGGGGGCTGGAGAAAAACTGTTTTTT
TRBJ1-1,NA,14,NA,TRBV20-1,CSAVSERLGVEAFF,TGCAGTGCGGTGAGCGAGCGGCTAGGAGTGGAAGCTTTCTTT
TRBJ2-7,NA,13,TRBD1,TRBV20-1,CSAGTGGSYEQYF,TGCAGTGCAGGGACAGGGGGCTCCTACGAGCAGTACTTC
TRBJ2-5,many,13,NA,TRBV30,CAWSVQGGATQYF,TGTGCCTGGAGTGTACAAGGTGGGGCGACCCAGTACTTC
TRBJ1-1,many,13,NA,TRBV7-3,CASSSYMNTEAFF,TGTGCCAGCAGCTCCTACATGAACACTGAAGCTTTCTTT
TRBJ2-4,many,13,NA,TRBV20-1,CSAMVGGHNIQYF,TGCAGTGCTATGGTCGGGGGACATAACATTCAGTACTTC
TRBJ1-2,few,14,NA,TRBV10-2,CASSTETVNYGYTF,TGCGCCAGCAGTACAGAGACAGTTAACTATGGCTACACCTTC
TRBJ2-2,NA,15,NA,TRBV20-1,CSAPLPGQNTGELFF,TGCAGTGCCCCCCTGCCGGGACAGAACACCGGGGAGCTGTTTTTT
TRBJ2-4,NA,15,NA,TRBV5-1,CASSLGQPPADSQYF,TGCGCCAGCAGCTTGGGACAGCCACCCGCAGACAGTCAGTACTTC
TRBJ2-2,NA,11,NA,TRBV20-1,CSAPNAGELFF,TGCAGTGCTCCGAACGCCGGGGAGCTGTTTTTT
TRBJ2-7,NA,15,TRBD2,TRBV6-2/TRBV6-3,CASSSLGLAGYEQYF,TGTGCCAGCAGTTCTCTGGGACTAGCGGGGTACGAGCAGTACTTC
TRBJ2-7,many,15,NA,TRBV7-9,CASSLSGQSSYEQYF,TGTGCCAGCAGCCTTAGCGGACAGAGCTCCTACGAGCAGTACTTC
TRBJ1-4,NA,12,NA,TRBV6-1,CASSETREKLFF,TGTGCCAGCAGTGAGACCCGTGAAAAACTGTTTTTT
TRBJ1-5,many,15,NA,TRBV28,CASSSAVGSNQPQHF,TGTGCCAGCAGTTCCGCCGTAGGGAGCAATCAGCCCCAGCATTTT
TRBJ2-7,many,14,TRBD2,TRBV30,CAWSLGEGIYEQYF,TGTGCCTGGAGTCTCGGGGAGGGGATATACGAGCAGTACTTC
TRBJ2-3,many,13,NA,TRBV20-1,CSAGDTLVDTQYF,TGCAGTGCCGGAGACACTCTAGTAGATACGCAGTATTTT
TRBJ1-4,NA,15,TRBD1,TRBV24-1,CATSETGGWTEKLFF,TGTGCCACCAGTGAAACAGGGGGCTGGACTGAAAAACTGTTTTTT